This T cell receptor (beta chain) was sequenced in a study of cytomegalovirus exposure and HLA in healthy donors. Study summary: Earlier work reported about 110 million unique TCR beta sequences from 170 million or so T cells. Study-wide points: As immune exposure information, only CMV serostatus was available. Most subjects' HLA-A and HLA-B alleles were reportedly predicted from TCR beta sequences.

PCR employed 60 Vbeta and 13 Jbeta primers. Per the original data handling: A later analysis tallied some 84 million unique TCR beta chains, around 11 million of them shared. Assay used: immunoSEQ multiplex PCR; TCRdb lists only in-frame clones, some missing. From that table come the V and J calls and clone size; the DNA was used to work out D and trimming. The table has about 38,000 clones, about nine tenths seen once. Note on this clone: The antigen is not known.

The CDR3 consists of 16 residues. Germline CDR1 LGHNA, CDR2 YSLEER. Trimming took 4 bases from V and 5 from J; bases not matched to a gene: 12. Specimen: PBMCs. The J gene is TRBJ1-2, the V gene TRBV4-3; 8 bases map to TRBD1. The TCR was taken from a woman in her 40s in good health and CMV-seropositive. CDR3 protein: CASSRQSGGGGYGYTF. CDR3 coding DNA: TGCGCCAGCAGCCGTCAGTCAGGGGGCGGAGGGTATGGCTACACCTTC.